This T cell receptor beta chain was observed in a study of blood T cell repertoires in COVID-19. Overall study context: PBMCs, B-cell-depleted T cells, or T cells provided the cDNA or gDNA that made up the material.

Using immunoSEQ multiplex PCR, the repertoire was profiled, and TCRdb retains in-frame clones only, with some absent. The sample shows 250,000 or so clones, approximately 83% of them seen only once. The CDR3 length is 15 residues. Germline lookup yields CDR1 SGHTA and CDR2 FQGNSA. The V and J ends lost 3 bases and 7 bases, in that order; junction bases with no gene match: 7. This sequence joins TRBV7-2 and TRBJ2-1; 9 bases align to TRBD1. The TCR was taken from a woman aged 40-49 years who had been exposed to COVID-19. Sequencing input: PBMCs or T cells enriched from blood (not recorded which). As DNA, the CDR3 is TGTGCCAGCAGCTTCTGGACAGGGGTTGAGAATGAGCAGTTCTTC. Translation: CASSFWTGVENEQFF.